These 18 T cell receptor beta chains came from one sample sequenced in a study of shared clonotypes between healthy human individuals. The data were produced by immunoSEQ multiplex PCR, yet TCRdb's version contains in-frame clones alone and is incomplete. The sample contains approximately 500,000 clones, about 96% of which appear only once. Source material: naive CD4+ T cells sorted from blood. Subset indicated: CD45RA+ positively selected. These receptors all come from a woman between 25 and 40 years old in good health.

This chain uses TRBV4-1 with TRBJ2-5; no definite D call. V lost 5 bases and J lost 2, with 24 bases in between. This CDR3 contains 18 residues. Germline V gene sequence: CDR1 MGHRA, CDR2 YSYEKL. The CDR3 loop reads CASSERFPGSAAQETQYF. The CDR3 nucleotides are TGCGCCAGCAGCGAACGATTCCCGGGTTCTGCGGCACAAGAGACCCAGTACTTC.

This clone was seen once. The chain carries TRBV27 and TRBJ1-3; TRBD1 matches 7 bases. This CDR3 contains 17 residues. Looked up from germline, CDR1 is MNHEY and CDR2 is SMNVEV (reference sequence). Losses at the gene ends were 4 bases for V and 1 base for J; bases not matched to a gene: 10. This CDR3 is CASSSTGLRSSGNTIYF. The CDR3 DNA reads as TGTGCCAGCAGTTCGACAGGGTTAAGGTCTTCTGGAAACACCATATATTTT.

On this clone: The same CDR3 can be traced to other DNA sequences in this sample. The gene calls are TRBV28 and TRBJ2-5, with no clear D. V lost 5 bases, J lost 1 base, and 2 bases lay in between. The CDR3 runs 11 residues. CDR1 is MDHEN, CDR2 SYDVKM, per germline. The CDR3 protein is CASSSQETQYF. CDR3 nucleotides: TGTGCCAGCAGTAGCCAAGAGACCCAGTACTTC. The complete variable domain, with remaining parts taken from reference TRBV28 and TRBJ2-5, reads DVKVTQSSRYLVKRTGEKVFLECVQDMDHENMFWYRQDPGLGLRLIYFSYDVKMKEKGDIPEGYSVSREKKERFSLILESASTNQTSMYLCASSSQETQYFGPGTRLLVL.

The genes are TRBV11-2 and TRBJ2-4, with TRBD2 matching 12 bases. The J segment lost 3 bases and the V segment lost 4 bases, leaving 4 bases of the junction unmatched. CDR3 length equals 16 residues. The germline gives CDR1 SGHAT, CDR2 FQNNGV. The CDR3 nucleotides are TGTGCCAGCAGCTCTAGCGGGAGGGCCGTCAAAAACATTCAGTACTTC. This gives the protein CASSSSGRAVKNIQYF.

V and J are TRBV7-9 and TRBJ2-1; 7 positions agree with TRBD2. V shed 5 bases and J 9 bases; nucleotides not matched to a gene: 10. The CDR3 consists of 14 residues. Germline lookup yields CDR1 SEHNR and CDR2 FQNEAQ (reference sequence). The CDR3 here is CASSPTLPGGEQFF. CDR3 in DNA: TGTGCCAGCAGCCCCACCCTCCCGGGGGGTGAGCAGTTCTTC. Complete variable domain (other parts from reference TRBV7-9 and TRBJ2-1): DTGVSQNPRHKITKRGQNVTFRCDPISEHNRLYWYRQTLGQGPEFLTYFQNEAQLEKSRLLSDRFSAERPKGSFSTLEIQRTEQGDSAMYLCASSPTLPGGEQFFGPGTRLTVL.

This rearrangement joins TRBV5-4 to TRBJ2-5; D possibly uses TRBD1 or TRBD2 (5 bases each). Germline CDR1 is SGHNT and CDR2 is YYREEE (reference sequence). Trimming pared 0 bases from V and 1 base from J, leaving 13 bases between. This CDR3 spans 16 amino acids. The CDR3: CASSLAVQGPQETQYF. The CDR3 coding sequence is TGTGCCAGCAGCTTGGCCGTGCAGGGACCCCAAGAGACCCAGTACTTC.

The J gene is TRBJ2-5, the V gene TRBV7-3; a possible D gene is TRBD1 (7 bases). V lost 5 bases, J lost 0 bases, and 16 bases lay in between. The CDR3 is made up of 16 amino acids. CDR1 SGHTA and CDR2 FQGTGA come from the germline V gene. The CDR3 here is CASSPNGGGNQETQYF. For the CDR3, the DNA is TGTGCCAGCAGCCCTAATGGAGGGGGCAACCAAGAGACCCAGTACTTC.

The chain combines TRBV6-4 with TRBJ1-2; TRBD1 is a possible D gene (5 bases). Per germline, CDR1 MRHNA and CDR2 SNTAGT. The CDR3 loop spans 12 amino acids. V lost 6 bases and J 4 bases, leaving 9 bases between the germline ends. Here the CDR3 DNA reads TGTGCCAGCAGGGGAGGGACCTATGGCTACACCTTC. Translated: CASRGGTYGYTF.

The chain has TRBV2 and TRBJ2-5; possibly TRBD2 for D (6 bases). V was clipped by 8 bases and J by 3 bases, with 10 bases between them. Germline CDR1 and CDR2: SNHLY and FYNNEI. CDR3 length: 12 residues. The CDR3 here is CASLAVKETQYF. The CDR3 region has the DNA TGTGCCAGCTTAGCGGTGAAAGAGACCCAGTACTTC.

The rearrangement joins TRBV7-9 to TRBJ2-3; possibly TRBD2 for D (6 bases). V was cut by 1 base and J by 0 bases, with 11 bases left in between. The CDR3 has 16 residues. In germline, CDR1 is SEHNR, CDR2 FQNEAQ (reference sequence). This chain's CDR3 is CASSLGAGASTDTQYF. CDR3 DNA: TGTGCCAGCAGCTTAGGAGCGGGCGCTAGCACAGATACGCAGTATTTT.

The rearrangement uses TRBV21-1 and TRBJ2-7; TRBD2, the D gene given by the table, was not confirmed from the DNA. TRBV21-1 is described as a pseudogene. CDR3 length: 16 residues. In nucleotides, the CDR3 is TGTGCCAGCAGCGCCCAGGCAGGAGAGGGTGGGTACGAGCAGTACTTC. Its translation: CASSAQAGEGGYEQYF.

The rearrangement uses TRBV28 and TRBJ2-1, with D possibly matching TRBD2 (5 bases). CDR1 is MDHEN, CDR2 SYDVKM, per germline. V was cut by 3 bases and J by 2 bases, with 8 bases left in between. The CDR3 covers 14 residues. The CDR3 region has the DNA TGTGCCAGCAGTTTGGACGGGACCTACAATGAGCAGTTCTTC. It is translated as CASSLDGTYNEQFF.

This rearrangement joins TRBV5-1 to TRBJ2-2; D is ambiguous. Trimming removed 0 bases from V and 3 bases from J, with 0 bases in between. Germline V lookup: CDR1 SGHRS, CDR2 YFSETQ. The CDR3 length is 12 residues. The CDR3 is CASSLDTGELFF. Here the CDR3 DNA reads TGCGCCAGCAGCTTGGACACCGGGGAGCTGTTTTTT.

The genes are TRBV19 and TRBJ2-2; the match to TRBD2 covers 14 bases. The V gene's germline CDR1 is LNHDA and CDR2 SQIVND (reference sequence). The CDR3 spans 17 residues. The J segment lost 6 bases and the V segment lost 1 base, leaving 4 bases of the junction unmatched. The DNA for the CDR3 is TGTGCCAGTAGTATAGTGGGACTAGCGGGAGAGGCCGGGGAGCTGTTTTTT. It encodes CASSIVGLAGEAGELFF.

This clone was seen a single time. The chain carries TRBV28 and TRBJ2-2; tentatively, D is TRBD1 or TRBD2 (6 bases each). The V and J ends lost 7 bases and 0 bases respectively, with 12 bases between them. Germline CDR1 MDHEN, CDR2 SYDVKM. The CDR3 consists of 15 residues. The CDR3 DNA is TGTGCCAGCAAATACGGGGGCACGAACACCGGGGAGCTGTTTTTT. It is translated as CASKYGGTNTGELFF.

The chain links TRBV5-1 to TRBJ2-3; D is perhaps TRBD2 (5 bases). Germline V gives CDR1 SGHRS, CDR2 YFSETQ. The germline V and J ends were trimmed by 2 bases and 1 base, with 11 bases remaining between them. This CDR3 has 15 amino acids. CDR3 region: CASSLAEARTDTQYF. The DNA for the CDR3 is TGCGCCAGCAGCTTAGCGGAGGCTCGCACAGATACGCAGTATTTT.

The V gene is TRBV11-2, the J gene TRBJ2-2, with 8 nucleotides matching TRBD2. Germline V gene data show CDR1 as SGHAT and CDR2 as FQNNGV. Trimming cost V 1 base and J 3 bases; bases outside gene matches: 10. CDR3 length: 18 residues. The CDR3 spells CASSLGVEREWDTGELFF. In nucleotides, the CDR3 is TGTGCCAGCAGCTTAGGGGTGGAGCGGGAGTGGGACACCGGGGAGCTGTTTTTT.

This chain links TRBV4-1 with TRBJ1-3, with D tentatively TRBD1 (5 bases). This CDR3 has 15 residues. CDR1 and CDR2 (germline): MGHRA, YSYEKL. V gave up 0 bases and J gave up 4 bases, with 10 bases separating them. The CDR3 spells CASSQDRVFGNTIYF. The CDR3 DNA follows: TGCGCCAGCAGCCAAGACAGGGTGTTCGGAAACACCATATATTTT.